The 18 T cell receptor beta chains listed next were all sequenced from one sample in a study of blood T cell repertoires in COVID-19. The protocol was immunoSEQ multiplex PCR, while the TCRdb copy is restricted to in-frame clones and leaves out a portion. The sample consists of about 39,000 clones, about nine tenths of them appearing once. Sequencing was performed on peripheral blood. These receptor sequences come from a man in his sixties with acute or convalescent COVID-19.

This chain joins TRBV29-1 and TRBJ2-6, with D possibly being TRBD1 (6 bases). The CDR3 contains 15 residues. The V gene lost 6 bases and the J gene lost 0 bases, with 12 bases spanning the gap. Per the germline V gene, CDR1 is SQVTM and CDR2 is ANQGSEA. The CDR3 coding sequence is TGCAGCGTGTCACAGGGCTTCTCTGGGGCCAACGTCCTGACTTTC. Its translation is CSVSQGFSGANVLTF.

The V and J genes are TRBV5-1 and TRBJ2-7; 9 nucleotides line up with TRBD1. The CDR3 runs 14 residues. In germline, CDR1 is SGHRS, CDR2 YFSETQ. J was trimmed by 6 bases and V by 2 bases; bases with no gene match: 6. The CDR3, as DNA: TGCGCCAGCAGCTTCCTGACAGGGGGGTCCGAGCAGTACTTC. It is translated as CASSFLTGGSEQYF.

The chain combines TRBV19 with TRBJ1-5; D unclear. CDR3 length: 18 amino acids. V lost 0 bases and J lost 0, with 15 bases in between. Germline values: CDR1 LNHDA, CDR2 SQIVND (reference sequence). The CDR3 DNA reads TGTGCCAGTAGTATAGAGGCGGTGAGCAGATATAGCAATCAGCCCCAGCATTTT. Translating it yields CASSIEAVSRYSNQPQHF.

The rearrangement joins TRBV2 to TRBJ1-6; D gene unclear. The V end lost 0 bases, the J end lost 7 bases, and 7 bases lay between the germline ends. The CDR3 totals 14 residues. The germline CDR1 and CDR2 sequences are SNHLY and FYNNEI. The DNA for the CDR3 is TGTGCCAGCAGTGAAGCGCTTCAGAATTCACCCCTCCACTTT. Amino acids: CASSEALQNSPLHF.

The chain joins TRBV7-9 to TRBJ2-2, with no clear D. V lost 2 bases and J lost 7, with 14 bases in between. The V gene's germline CDR1 is SEHNR and CDR2 FQNEAQ (reference sequence). The CDR3 sequence is 15 residues long. The CDR3 bases are TGTGCCAGCAGCTTAATTGCCCTTACCGGCGGGGAGCTGTTTTTT. This encodes CASSLIALTGGELFF.

The chain combines TRBV15 with TRBJ1-1, with a possible D match to TRBD1 (5 bases). The CDR3 is 14 residues long. Germline V gene sequence: CDR1 LNHNV, CDR2 YYDKDF (reference sequence). V lost 5 bases to trimming and J lost 0 bases, with 10 bases between them. CDR3 coding DNA: TGTGCCACCAGCGCAGACAGAGTGAACACTGAAGCTTTCTTT. It is translated as CATSADRVNTEAFF.

The gene calls are TRBV5-6 and TRBJ1-4; 10 bases fit TRBD1. Trimming cost V 4 bases and J 0 bases; bases outside gene matches: 6. Germline V gene sequence: CDR1 SGHDT, CDR2 YYEEEE. The CDR3 covers 17 residues. The CDR3: CASSRRQGAATNEKLFF. The CDR3 DNA follows: TGTGCCAGCAGCCGCCGACAGGGGGCGGCAACTAATGAAAAACTGTTTTTT.

The V and J genes are TRBV6-2 or TRBV6-3 and TRBJ2-2; TRBD2 aligns across 8 bases. Per germline, CDR1 MNHEY and CDR2 SVGEGT. V was pared by 0 bases and J by 0 bases, with 9 bases of the junction left unmatched. The CDR3 has 19 residues. CDR3 sequence: CASSYSFSGRAANTGELFF. CDR3 sequence (DNA): TGTGCCAGCAGTTACTCTTTCAGCGGGAGAGCCGCGAACACCGGGGAGCTGTTTTTT.

The rearrangement links TRBV7-2 to TRBJ2-7; weak D call: TRBD1 (5 bases). CDR3 length: 14 residues. Trimming shortened V by 1 base and J by 0 bases, and 7 bases separated the two germline ends. Germline V lookup: CDR1 SGHTA, CDR2 FQGNSA. Here the CDR3 reads CASSLGQTSYEQYV. The CDR3 region has the DNA TGTGCCAGCAGCTTAGGACAGACCTCCTACGAGCAGTACGTC.

The rearrangement uses TRBV20-1 and TRBJ2-4; 10 bases are shared with TRBD2. The germline V gene has CDR1 DFQATT and CDR2 SNEGSKA (reference sequence). This CDR3 has 13 residues. V was clipped by 3 bases and J by 8 bases; unmatched bases: 4. The CDR3 region is CSASASGSYIQYF. The CDR3 nucleotides are TGCAGTGCTAGTGCTAGCGGGAGTTACATTCAGTACTTC.

The chain recombines TRBV25-1 with TRBJ2-5; D is undetermined. The V end lost 6 bases, the J end lost 2 bases, and 4 bases lay between the germline ends. This CDR3 has 11 residues. CDR1 is MGHDK, CDR2 SYGVNS, per germline. The CDR3 loop is CASSPQETQYF. CDR3 bases: TGTGCCAGCAGCCCTCAAGAGACCCAGTACTTC.

This clone was seen once. The chain carries TRBV7-8 and TRBJ2-7; D is possibly TRBD2 (6 bases). The CDR3 is 15 residues long. V shed 1 base and J shed 0 bases, with 10 bases lying between them. Germline values: CDR1 SGHVS, CDR2 FQNEAQ. The CDR3 DNA reads as TGTGCCAGCAGCTTAGGGAGGGGAAGCTCCTACGAGCAGTACGTC. Amino acids: CASSLGRGSSYEQYV.

The chain employs TRBV6-5 and TRBJ2-2, with TRBD2 identical over 9 bases. Germline V gene data show CDR1 as MNHEY and CDR2 as SVGAGI. The V gene end was trimmed by 8 bases and the J gene end by 5 bases; junction bases not matched to a gene: 9. The CDR3 is 15 residues long. CDR3 loop: CASAGGRARTGELFF. For the CDR3, the DNA is TGTGCCAGCGCGGGGGGGAGGGCCAGAACCGGGGAGCTGTTTTTT.

This clone was recorded once. The chain uses TRBV24-1 and TRBJ1-4, with TRBD1 matching 9 bases. The V gene's germline CDR1 is KGHDR and CDR2 SFDVKD. Unmatched junction bases numbered 8, after V lost 9 bases and J lost 4 bases. The CDR3 has 15 residues. The chain's CDR3 is CATQPGGQGNEKLFF. CDR3 nucleotides: TGTGCCACCCAACCTGGGGGACAGGGTAATGAAAAACTGTTTTTT.

This clone rates as medium-sized. The chain recombines TRBV27 with TRBJ1-1; TRBD1 matches at 10 bases. The ends lost 3 bases at V and 11 bases at J; junction bases unmatched: 9. The germline V gene has CDR1 MNHEY and CDR2 SMNVEV (reference sequence). The CDR3 is made up of 14 amino acids. CDR3 region: CASSLPDRGRVAFF. CDR3 nucleotide sequence: TGTGCCAGCAGTTTGCCCGACAGGGGGCGGGTGGCTTTCTTT.

The chain uses TRBV12-3 or TRBV12-4 and TRBJ1-2; 7 bases fit TRBD1. The CDR3 has 13 residues. The J segment lost 7 bases and the V segment lost 2 bases, leaving 4 bases of the junction unmatched. Written as DNA, the CDR3 is TGTGCCAGCAGTTTACGACAGGGCCGTGGCTACACCTTC. It is translated as CASSLRQGRGYTF.

This chain's CDR3 is CASTHRGKNQPQHF. For the CDR3, the DNA is TGTGCCAGCACCCACCGGGGGAAAAATCAGCCCCAGCATTTT. The chain combines TRBV11-3 with TRBJ1-5, with TRBD1 as a possible D gene (5 bases). The CDR3 has 14 residues. The V end was cut by 7 bases, the J end by 4 bases, with 14 bases between. The germline gives CDR1 SGHNT, CDR2 YENEEA.

This sequence joins TRBV6-2 or TRBV6-3 and TRBJ2-5, with a tentative D call TRBD1 (5 bases). This CDR3 has 14 amino acids. Looked up from germline, CDR1 is MNHEY and CDR2 is SVGEGT. The V end was cut by 0 bases, the J end by 1 base, with 6 bases between. CDR3 coding DNA: TGTGCCAGCAGTTACTCGACAGCCCAAGAGACCCAGTACTTC. This encodes CASSYSTAQETQYF.